The clone carrying this T cell receptor beta chain was seen many times. Trimming stripped 1 base from V and 5 bases from J, with 5 bases between. There are 13 residues in the CDR3. The germline V gene has CDR1 LGHNA and CDR2 YSLEER. After isolation, RNA underwent reverse transcription to generate cDNA as the sequencing template. Sequenced by immunoSEQ multiplex PCR; TCRdb stores in-frame clones only, minus some. Altogether roughly 200,000 clones are present, about 63% being singletons, with the ten largest covering 1.5% to 2%. The entry originates in a study of CD8+ T cells in alopecia areata. The sample consisted of CD4+ T cells sorted from blood, taken at week 0. J is TRBJ1-4 and V is TRBV4-3; D unresolved. The TCR originated in a human donor with alopecia areata. CDR3 sequence: CASSQVGNEKLFF. The CDR3 DNA sequence: TGCGCCAGCAGCCAAGTAGGGAATGAAAAACTGTTTTTT.